This T cell receptor (beta chain) was sequenced during a study of blood T cell repertoires in COVID-19. Across the study: The study drew acute and convalescent COVID-19 samples from the United States, Italy and Spain. Nucleic acid was either cDNA or gDNA, and it came from T cells, B-cell-depleted T cells, or PBMCs.

This clone was detected a few times. In the original processing: Scientists estimated how many nucleated cells there were by amplifying reference gene primers. Measured with immunoSEQ multiplex PCR; TCRdb has only the in-frame clones, and not every one. V, J and clone size are those of that table, while D and trimming were read from the DNA. The data hold under 350,000 clones, with 89% observed a single time. Enrollment of patients from Seattle took place during active infection, with longitudinal follow-up. Trimming took 1 base from V and 7 from J, leaving 17 bases between them. Germline CDR1 and CDR2: LGHDT and YNNKEL (reference sequence). This CDR3 has 17 amino acids.

The chain links TRBV3-1 (or the pseudogene TRBV3-2) to TRBJ1-6; TRBD1 is a possible D gene (5 bases). Sequenced material: peripheral blood. The source of this sequence is a woman aged 25-40 years with COVID-19, enrolled during active disease. The CDR3 DNA follows: TGTGCCAGCAGCCAAGTCGCAAGCGGGGCGCGGAATTCACCCCTCCACTTT. It codes for CASSQVASGARNSPLHF.